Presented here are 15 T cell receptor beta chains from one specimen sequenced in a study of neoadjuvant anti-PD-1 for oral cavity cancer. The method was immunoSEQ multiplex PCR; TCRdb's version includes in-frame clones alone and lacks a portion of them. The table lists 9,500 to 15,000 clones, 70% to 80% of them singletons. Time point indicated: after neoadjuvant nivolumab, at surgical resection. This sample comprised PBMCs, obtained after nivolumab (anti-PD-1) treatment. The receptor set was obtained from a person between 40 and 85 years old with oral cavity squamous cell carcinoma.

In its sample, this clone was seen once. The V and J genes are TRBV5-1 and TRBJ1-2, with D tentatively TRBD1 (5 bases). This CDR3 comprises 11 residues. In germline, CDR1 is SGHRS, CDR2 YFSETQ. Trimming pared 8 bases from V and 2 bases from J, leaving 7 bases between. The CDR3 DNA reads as TGCGCCAGTCGGGACAACTATGGCTACACCTTC. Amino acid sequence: CASRDNYGYTF.

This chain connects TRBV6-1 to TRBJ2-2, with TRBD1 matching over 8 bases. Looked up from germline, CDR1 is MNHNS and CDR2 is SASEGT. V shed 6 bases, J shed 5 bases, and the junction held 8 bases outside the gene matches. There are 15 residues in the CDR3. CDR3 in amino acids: CASSMGQVVTGELFF. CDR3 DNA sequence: TGTGCCAGCAGCATGGGACAGGTTGTTACCGGGGAGCTGTTTTTT.

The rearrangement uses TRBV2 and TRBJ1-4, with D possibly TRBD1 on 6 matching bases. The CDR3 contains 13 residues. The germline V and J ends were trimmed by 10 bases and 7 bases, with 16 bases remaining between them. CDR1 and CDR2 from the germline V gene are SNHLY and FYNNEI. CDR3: CATATGRGEKLFF. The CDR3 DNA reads TGTGCCACTGCTACAGGGAGGGGTGAAAAACTGTTTTTT.

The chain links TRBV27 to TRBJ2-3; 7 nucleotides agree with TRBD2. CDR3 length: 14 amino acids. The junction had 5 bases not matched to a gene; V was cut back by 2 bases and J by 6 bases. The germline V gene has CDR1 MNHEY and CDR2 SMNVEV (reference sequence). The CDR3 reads CASSLKRGPDTQYF. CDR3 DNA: TGTGCCAGCAGTTTAAAGCGGGGACCCGATACGCAGTATTTT.

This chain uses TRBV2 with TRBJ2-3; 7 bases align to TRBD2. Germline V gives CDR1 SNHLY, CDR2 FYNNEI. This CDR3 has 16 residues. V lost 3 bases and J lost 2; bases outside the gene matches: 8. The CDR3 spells CASSDGSGTNTDTQYF. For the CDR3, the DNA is TGTGCCAGCAGTGATGGGTCCGGGACTAACACAGATACGCAGTATTTT.

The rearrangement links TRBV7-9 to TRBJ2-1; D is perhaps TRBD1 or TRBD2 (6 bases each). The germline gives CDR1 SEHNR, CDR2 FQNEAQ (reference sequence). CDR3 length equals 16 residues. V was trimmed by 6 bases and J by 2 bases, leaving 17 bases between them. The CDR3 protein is CASRSKGGRTYNEQFF. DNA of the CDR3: TGTGCCAGCAGATCAAAGGGGGGTCGGACCTACAATGAGCAGTTCTTC.

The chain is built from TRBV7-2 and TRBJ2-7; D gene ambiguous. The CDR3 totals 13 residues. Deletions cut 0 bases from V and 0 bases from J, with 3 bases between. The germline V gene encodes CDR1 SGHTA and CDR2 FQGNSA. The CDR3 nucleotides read TGTGCCAGCAGCTTAGCGTTCTCCTACGAGCAGTACTTC. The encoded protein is CASSLAFSYEQYF.

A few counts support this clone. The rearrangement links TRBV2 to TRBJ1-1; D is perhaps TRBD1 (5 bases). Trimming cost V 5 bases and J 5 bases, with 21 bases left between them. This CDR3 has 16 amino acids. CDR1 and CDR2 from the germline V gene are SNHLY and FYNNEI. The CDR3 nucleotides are TGTGCCAGCAGTCCCCTCTTCGTTGACAGTGAAACTGAAGCTTTCTTT. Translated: CASSPLFVDSETEAFF.

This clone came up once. The CDR3 DNA follows: TGCGCCAGCCAAGAGGGGCCGAGCACAGATACGCAGTATTTT. Translated: CASQEGPSTDTQYF. The chain links TRBV5-1 to TRBJ2-3; TRBD1 or TRBD2 may be the D gene (5 bases each). V lost 7 bases and J 0 bases, leaving 12 bases between the germline ends. This CDR3 comprises 14 residues. Per germline, CDR1 SGHRS and CDR2 YFSETQ.

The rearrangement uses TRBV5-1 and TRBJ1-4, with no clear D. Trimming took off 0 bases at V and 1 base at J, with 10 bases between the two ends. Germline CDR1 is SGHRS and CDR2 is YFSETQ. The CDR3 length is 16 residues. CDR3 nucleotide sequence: TGCGCCAGCAGCTTGGGGACTCCGGGAACTAATGAAAAACTGTTTTTT. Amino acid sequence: CASSLGTPGTNEKLFF.

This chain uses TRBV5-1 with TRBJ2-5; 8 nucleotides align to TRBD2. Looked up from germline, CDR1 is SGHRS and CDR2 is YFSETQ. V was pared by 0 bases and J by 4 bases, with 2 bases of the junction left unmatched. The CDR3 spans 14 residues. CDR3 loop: CASSLVRGGETQYF. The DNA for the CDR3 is TGCGCCAGCAGCTTGGTTCGGGGGGGAGAGACCCAGTACTTC.

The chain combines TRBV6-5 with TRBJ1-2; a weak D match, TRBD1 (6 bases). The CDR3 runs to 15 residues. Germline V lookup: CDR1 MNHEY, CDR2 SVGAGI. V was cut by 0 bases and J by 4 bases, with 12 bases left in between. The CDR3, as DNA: TGTGCCAGCAGTTACTCGAACAGGGTTTCCTATGGCTACACCTTC. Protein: CASSYSNRVSYGYTF.

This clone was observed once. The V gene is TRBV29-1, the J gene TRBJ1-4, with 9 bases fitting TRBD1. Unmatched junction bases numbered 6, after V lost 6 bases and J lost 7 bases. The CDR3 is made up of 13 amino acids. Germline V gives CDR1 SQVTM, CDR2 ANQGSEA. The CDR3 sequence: CSVAGQGTEKLFF. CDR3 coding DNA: TGCAGCGTGGCCGGACAGGGGACTGAAAAACTGTTTTTT.

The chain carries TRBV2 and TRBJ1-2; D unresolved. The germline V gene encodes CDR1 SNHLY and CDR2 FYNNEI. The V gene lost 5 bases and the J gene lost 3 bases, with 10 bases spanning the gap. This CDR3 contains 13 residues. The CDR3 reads CASSPDGYYGYTF. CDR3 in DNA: TGTGCCAGCAGTCCGGACGGATACTATGGCTACACCTTC.

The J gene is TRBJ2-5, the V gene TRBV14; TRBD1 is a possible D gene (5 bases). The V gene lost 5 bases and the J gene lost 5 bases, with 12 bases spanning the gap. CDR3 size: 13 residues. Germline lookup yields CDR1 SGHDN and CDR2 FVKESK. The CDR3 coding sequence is TGTGCCAGCAGCAATCGACAGTGGGAGACCCAGTACTTC. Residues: CASSNRQWETQYF. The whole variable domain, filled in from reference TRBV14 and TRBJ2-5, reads EAGVTQFPSHSVIEKGQTVTLRCDPISGHDNLYWYRRVMGKEIKFLLHFVKESKQDESGMPNNRFLAERTGGTYSTLKVQPAELEDSGVYFCASSNRQWETQYFGPGTRLLVL.